This T cell receptor beta chain came from a study of cytomegalovirus exposure and HLA in healthy donors. Researchers ran the PCR with 60 Vbeta and 13 Jbeta primers. Using immunoSEQ multiplex PCR, the repertoire was profiled, and TCRdb retains in-frame clones only, with some absent. The sample consists of about 130,000 clones, roughly 84% of them appearing once. Germline CDR1 reads MGHDK; CDR2 reads SYGVNS. This CDR3 is built from 14 residues. Trimming cost V 8 bases and J 5 bases; bases outside gene matches: 11. The TCR sequence derives from a woman younger than 30 in good health and CMV-seropositive. The V gene is TRBV25-1, the J gene TRBJ2-5, with 7 bases that match TRBD2. The specimen was PBMCs. The CDR3 region is CASWGSAGVETQYF. CDR3 DNA sequence: TGTGCCAGCTGGGGAAGCGCGGGGGTCGAGACCCAGTACTTC.